This is a list of T cell receptor beta chains from one sample in a study of T-cell reconstitution after alpha-beta-depleted transplantation in children. One entry per CDR3 protein results from TCRdb running MiXCR on the PCR reads. Here the sample spans roughly 310,000 distinct CDR3 sequences, roughly 21% being singletons. Sequencing used PBMCs, mostly from graft donor cells, obtained 180 days after TCRalphabeta/CD19-depleted stem cell transplant. The receptor source for this set is a male patient younger than 18 who had a stem cell transplant for acute lymphoblastic leukemia, so the T cells may come from the graft donor. CDR3s include the opening cysteine and the closing phenylalanine or tryptophan. The order of the fields is clone size, V gene, J gene, D gene, CDR3 DNA, CDR3 protein. A D gene is named only where the DNA matches it firmly. Where a row states a size, it is once, few, many or the class of an expanded clone; other rows omit it.

few	TRBV5-1	TRBJ1-3	.	TGCGCCAGCAGCTGGCGGACCCCGACAGCCAACTCTGGAAACACCATATATTTT	CASSWRTPTANSGNTIYF
.	TRBV27	TRBJ2-1	.	TGTGCCAGCAGTTCCGGGAGAACCCCTTACAATGAGCAGTTCTTC	CASSSGRTPYNEQFF
.	TRBV11-2	TRBJ2-5	TRBD2	TGTGCCAGCAGCTTAGTTTGGGGACTAGCGGGGGGGGTGGAGACCCAGTACTTC	CASSLVWGLAGGVETQYF
few	TRBV12-3/TRBV12-4	TRBJ2-2	.	TGTGCCAGCAGTTTATTCGGGGCCCGCACCGGGGAGCTGTTTTTT	CASSLFGARTGELFF
few	TRBV7-3	TRBJ2-2	.	TGTGCCAGCAGCTTAGGGAGTTCCGGGGAGCTGTTTTTT	CASSLGSSGELFF
few	TRBV6-1	TRBJ1-4	.	TGTGCCACTCAGCCCGACCCTAATGAAAAACTGTTTTTT	CATQPDPNEKLFF
few	TRBV11-2	TRBJ1-4	.	TGTGCCAGCAGCCCTTGGGGGGGATCCGGTGAAAAACTGTTTTTT	CASSPWGGSGEKLFF
few	TRBV7-9	TRBJ2-1	TRBD2	TGTGCCAGCAGCTCTGTCTGGGCGGGAGCGCTCAATGAGCAGTTCTTC	CASSSVWAGALNEQFF
few	TRBV24-1	TRBJ2-7	TRBD2	TGTGCCACCAGTTGGGGGGGCTCCTACGAGCAGTACTTC	CATSWGGSYEQYF
.	TRBV6-1	TRBJ2-2	.	TGTGCCATCCCGGCACCACTAGGCCGGACCGGGGAGCTGTTTTTT	CAIPAPLGRTGELFF
few	TRBV20-1	TRBJ2-1	.	TGCAGTGCTAGTACGCGTGTATTCTACAATGAGCAGTTCTTC	CSASTRVFYNEQFF
few	TRBV28	TRBJ2-7	.	TGTGCCAGCAGATCGATGGGGGCTACCTACGAGCAGTACTTC	CASRSMGATYEQYF
.	TRBV12-3/TRBV12-4	TRBJ1-2	.	TGTGCCAGCAGTTTCTATCCCACTACGGGGAGCTGTGGCTACACCTTC	CASSFYPTTGSCGYTF
few	TRBV3-1	TRBJ2-7	.	TGTGCCAGCAGCCATTATACGGGGGAGCAGTACTTC	CASSHYTGEQYF
few	TRBV20-1	TRBJ2-4	TRBD2	TGCAGTGCTAGAGAAACTAGCGGGCTAGCCAAAAACATTCAGTACTTC	CSARETSGLAKNIQYF
.	TRBV11-3	TRBJ2-1	TRBD2	TGTGCCAGCAGCTTAGGAGGGACTACCGGTTGGCAGTTCTTC	CASSLGGTTGWQFF
.	TRBV25-1	TRBJ2-2	.	TGTGCCAGCAGTGAATATGGGACCATGAACACCGGGGAGCTGTTTTTT	CASSEYGTMNTGELFF
.	TRBV27	TRBJ2-1	.	TGTGCCAGCAGTTTATTTGCAGGGAGATACAATGAGCAGTTCTTC	CASSLFAGRYNEQFF
.	TRBV7-2	TRBJ1-5	TRBD1	TGTGCCAGCGGATCGCCCAAAACAGGGGTGAGCACAGATACGCAGCATTTT	CASGSPKTGVSTDTQHF
.	TRBV19	TRBJ2-1	TRBD2	TGTGCCAGTAGGGGCGACCTAGCGGGGACCTACAATGAGCAGTTCTTC	CASRGDLAGTYNEQFF
.	TRBV27	TRBJ1-1	.	TGTGCCAGCAGTTCCTATTGGGGGGCTGAAGCTTTCTTT	CASSSYWGAEAFF
.	TRBV15	TRBJ1-1	.	TGTGCCACCAGCAGAGATCGGGCCAGGATGAACACTGAAGCTTTCTTT	CATSRDRARMNTEAFF
few	TRBV12-3/TRBV12-4	TRBJ2-3	.	TGTGCCAGCAGTTTAGTATCAGGGATCACAGATACGCAGTATTTT	CASSLVSGITDTQYF
few	TRBV10-2	TRBJ2-3	.	TGCGCCAGCAGTGACAAGGGTCCGGATACGCAGTATTTT	CASSDKGPDTQYF
.	TRBV5-1	TRBJ1-1	.	TGCGCCAGCAGCTTTAAGCAAGGGGCCGTGAACACTGAAGCTTTCTTT	CASSFKQGAVNTEAFF
.	TRBV20-1	TRBJ1-1	TRBD1	TGCAGTGCTAGAGATTGGGGACAGGGGACTGAAGCTTTCTTT	CSARDWGQGTEAFF